The next 32 T cell receptor beta chains were all read from a single sample in a study of beta chain features in type 1 diabetes. Study-wide results and caveats: People with Type 1 diabetes carried modestly yet significantly shorter TCRB CDR3s in all four CD4+ subsets.

No antigen is known for these receptors. The isolated RNA, all of it, was reverse transcribed, so expressed TCRB transcripts were what got sequenced. Clones were sequenced by immunoSEQ multiplex PCR, and TCRdb holds only the in-frame ones, with some missing. The data hold 500,000 to 850,000 clones, with about an eighth observed a single time. Sequenced input: naive CD4+ T cells from blood. Receptors were obtained from a man younger than 30 with type 1 diabetes.

The chain recombines TRBV6-5 with TRBJ2-5, with D maybe TRBD1 (6 bases). Per germline, CDR1 MNHEY and CDR2 SVGAGI. This CDR3 has 13 residues. Trimming took 6 bases from V and 5 from J, leaving 13 bases between them. In DNA, the CDR3 is TGTGCCAGCAGGAACAGGGAAGGGGAGACCCAGTACTTC. Translation: CASRNREGETQYF.

For this clone: Other DNA sequences in the same sample also yield this CDR3. The chain recombines TRBV6-5 with TRBJ1-1; 7 nucleotides align to TRBD1. With V trimmed by 1 base and J by 5 bases, 1 base remained unmatched. The germline V gene encodes CDR1 MNHEY and CDR2 SVGAGI. The length of the CDR3 is 13 residues. CDR3 amino acids: CASSYYRGTEAFF. The CDR3 coding sequence is TGTGCCAGCAGTTACTACAGGGGAACTGAAGCTTTCTTT.

The sample holds a few counts of this clone. The chain links TRBV6-5 to TRBJ1-2, with 8 bases lining up with TRBD1. Trimming removed 6 bases from V and 3 bases from J; junction bases left unmatched: 0. Germline V gene sequence: CDR1 MNHEY, CDR2 SVGAGI. The CDR3 has 12 residues. In DNA, the CDR3 is TGTGCCAGCAGGACAGGGGACTATGGCTACACCTTC. As protein: CASRTGDYGYTF.

The rearrangement joins TRBV4-1 to TRBJ2-1, with 15 bases matching TRBD2. The germline CDR1 and CDR2 sequences are MGHRA and YSYEKL. The CDR3 contains 17 residues. V lost 2 bases, J lost 4 bases, and 3 bases stayed unmatched. The CDR3 DNA reads TGCGCCAGCAGCCAAAGGACTAGCGGGAGGGTATACAATGAGCAGTTCTTC. Residues: CASSQRTSGRVYNEQFF.

This clone was counted a few times. The rearrangement joins TRBV19 to TRBJ2-2; 8 bases agree with TRBD1. The CDR3 is 17 residues long. Germline V gene sequence: CDR1 LNHDA, CDR2 SQIVND (reference sequence). V was pared by 2 bases and J by 0 bases, with 5 bases of the junction left unmatched. CDR3 sequence: CASSIYQGAANTGELFF. CDR3 nucleotides: TGTGCCAGTAGTATATATCAGGGGGCAGCGAACACCGGGGAGCTGTTTTTT.

This clone was observed a few times. V gene TRBV10-3 combines with J gene TRBJ2-7, with D possibly called TRBD1 or TRBD2 (5 bases each). The CDR3 loop spans 12 amino acids. Germline-derived CDR1 and CDR2 are ENHRY and SYGVKD. V lost 8 bases, J lost 3 bases, and 11 bases lay in between. CDR3 protein: CAIRDGRYEQYF. CDR3 sequence (DNA): TGTGCCATCCGGGACGGACGCTACGAGCAGTACTTC.

This clone occurred a few times. V gene TRBV5-6 combines with J gene TRBJ2-7; D is uncertain. The V gene's germline CDR1 is SGHDT and CDR2 YYEEEE. The CDR3 totals 14 residues. V lost 4 bases and J 3 bases, leaving 14 bases between the germline ends. The DNA for the CDR3 is TGTGCCAGCAGCCCCCGGCCAGGCATCTACGAGCAGTACTTC. Protein product: CASSPRPGIYEQYF.

This clone was seen only a few times. The same CDR3 is also encoded by other DNA sequences in this sample. The chain combines TRBV7-2 with TRBJ2-7; the D is unclear. This CDR3 is built from 11 residues. The V gene's germline CDR1 is SGHTA and CDR2 FQGNSA. The V end lost 5 bases, the J end lost 1 base, and 3 bases lay between the germline ends. CDR3 residues: CASSLSYEQYF. DNA for the CDR3: TGTGCCAGCAGCCTTTCCTACGAGCAGTACTTC.

In its sample, this clone was seen a few times. The V call is TRBV7-2, the J call TRBJ2-6; D unclear. The ends were cut back, 3 bases at V and 0 bases at J, with 9 bases in the middle. The CDR3 loop spans 16 amino acids. Germline assignment: CDR1 SGHTA and CDR2 FQGNSA. The CDR3 sequence is CASSFGRSSGANVLTF. In nucleotides, the CDR3 is TGTGCCAGCAGCTTCGGACGGAGCTCTGGGGCCAACGTCCTGACTTTC.

The chain uses TRBV14 and TRBJ2-5; D possibly uses TRBD1 or TRBD2 (5 bases each). The V gene lost 4 bases and the J gene lost 5 bases, with 17 bases spanning the gap. Per germline, CDR1 SGHDN and CDR2 FVKESK. CDR3 size: 15 residues. CDR3 sequence (DNA): TGTGCCAGCAGCCTTACCGGGGCCGGGGTTGAGACCCAGTACTTC. Protein sequence: CASSLTGAGVETQYF.

The chain employs TRBV28 and TRBJ1-1; D not certain. Per germline, CDR1 MDHEN and CDR2 SYDVKM. This CDR3 has 10 amino acids. V was pared by 6 bases and J by 7 bases, with 6 bases between. The CDR3 loop is CASRSNEAFF. CDR3 DNA: TGTGCCAGCAGGTCAAATGAAGCTTTCTTT. Supplemented by reference TRBV28 and TRBJ1-1, the full variable domain reads DVKVTQSSRYLVKRTGEKVFLECVQDMDHENMFWYRQDPGLGLRLIYFSYDVKMKEKGDIPEGYSVSREKKERFSLILESASTNQTSMYLCASRSNEAFFGQGTRLTVV.

The rearrangement joins TRBV18 to TRBJ1-1; TRBD1 matches 7 bases. Germline CDR1 and CDR2: KGHSH and LQKENI. V was pared by 1 base and J by 4 bases, with 3 bases of the junction left unmatched. The CDR3 is 14 amino acids. DNA of the CDR3: TGTGCCAGCTCACCACAGGGGGCCGGCACTGAAGCTTTCTTT. Its protein product is CASSPQGAGTEAFF.

This clone was detected only a few times. The genes are TRBV7-9 and TRBJ1-1, with unresolved D. This CDR3 region has 17 residues. The germline V and J ends were trimmed by 2 bases and 1 base, with 17 bases remaining between them. Germline V lookup: CDR1 SEHNR, CDR2 FQNEAQ (reference sequence). CDR3 in DNA: TGTGCCAGCAGCTTAATATGGAAAGAGACCCCGAACACTGAAGCTTTCTTT. It translates to CASSLIWKETPNTEAFF.

J is TRBJ2-5 and V is TRBV29-1, with unresolved D. The CDR3 runs 12 residues. Looked up from germline, CDR1 is SQVTM and CDR2 is ANQGSEA. V lost 2 bases and J lost 5, with 9 bases in between. CDR3 amino acids: CSVETGWETQYF. CDR3 DNA: TGCAGCGTTGAAACGGGTTGGGAGACCCAGTACTTC.

This clone has more than one count but fewer than ten. The chain combines TRBV6-5 with TRBJ1-1, with unresolved D. This CDR3 is built from 12 residues. Germline V gene sequence: CDR1 MNHEY, CDR2 SVGAGI. V gave up 9 bases and J gave up 0 bases, with 8 bases separating them. CDR3 region: CASRNLNTEAFF. CDR3 nucleotide sequence: TGTGCCAGTAGGAATTTGAACACTGAAGCTTTCTTT.

In this sample, this clone turned up a few times. The chain employs TRBV29-1 and TRBJ2-2, with TRBD1 matching 10 bases. The germline V gene has CDR1 SQVTM and CDR2 ANQGSEA. V lost 4 bases and J lost 3; bases outside the gene matches: 5. The CDR3 runs 15 residues. The CDR3 sequence is CSVAVGQGYTGELFF. DNA of the CDR3: TGCAGCGTTGCCGTGGGACAGGGGTACACCGGGGAGCTGTTTTTT.

This chain's CDR3 is CASSQRTSGGGETQYF. The CDR3 DNA follows: TGCGCCAGCAGCCAAAGGACTAGCGGGGGGGGAGAGACCCAGTACTTC. V gene TRBV4-3 combines with J gene TRBJ2-5; TRBD2 aligns across 15 bases. V shed 2 bases, J shed 4 bases, and the junction held 2 bases outside the gene matches. Germline values: CDR1 LGHNA, CDR2 YSLEER. This CDR3 region has 16 residues.

This chain uses TRBV5-4 with TRBJ2-2; 11 bases are a match to TRBD2. CDR1 is SGHNT and CDR2 is YYREEE in the germline V gene (reference sequence). CDR3 length: 15 amino acids. J lost 3 bases, V lost 3 bases, and 1 base had no gene match. The CDR3 reads CASSSGLADTGELFF. For the CDR3, the DNA is TGTGCCAGCAGCTCGGGACTAGCGGACACCGGGGAGCTGTTTTTT.

V and J are TRBV14 and TRBJ2-1, with 7 bases aligning to TRBD1. CDR3 length: 14 amino acids. CDR1 is SGHDN, CDR2 FVKESK, per germline. After removal of 3 bases from V and 10 bases from J, the junction contained 9 bases not matched to a gene. CDR3 sequence reads: CASSQGQLLSEQFF. The CDR3 DNA is TGTGCCAGCAGCCAGGGACAGTTACTATCAGAGCAGTTCTTC.

V is TRBV2 and J is TRBJ1-1; TRBD1 matches 7 bases. This CDR3 comprises 14 residues. Trimming removed 5 bases from V and 3 bases from J; junction bases left unmatched: 6. Germline CDR1 and CDR2: SNHLY and FYNNEI. The CDR3 coding sequence is TGTGCCAGCAGTTACCAGACAGGGTACACTGAAGCTTTCTTT. Protein: CASSYQTGYTEAFF. Full variable domain (rest looked up from reference TRBV2 and TRBJ1-1): EPEVTQTPSHQVTQMGQEVILRCVPISNHLYFYWYRQILGQKVEFLVSFYNNEISEKSEIFDDQFSVERPDGSNFTLKIRSTKLEDSAMYFCASSYQTGYTEAFFGQGTRLTVV.

The chain has TRBV9 and TRBJ1-2; TRBD1 aligns across 8 bases. CDR1 SGDLS and CDR2 YYNGEE come from the germline V gene. CDR3 length: 14 residues. Trimming removed 7 bases from V and 8 bases from J; junction bases left unmatched: 13. The CDR3 here is CASGGQGSGSGYTF. CDR3 DNA: TGTGCCAGCGGAGGACAGGGTTCAGGCTCCGGCTACACCTTC.

In its sample, this clone was seen a few times. The CDR3 DNA is TGTGCCAGCAAATTCCCCCAGGGTGCTGAAGCTTTCTTT. This gives the protein CASKFPQGAEAFF. The genes are TRBV27 and TRBJ1-1; perhaps TRBD1 as D (5 bases). This CDR3 spans 13 amino acids. V lost 7 bases and J lost 6, with 15 bases in between. Per germline, CDR1 MNHEY and CDR2 SMNVEV (reference sequence).

The chain uses TRBV25-1 and TRBJ2-2; 9 nucleotides line up with TRBD2. From germline, CDR1 is MGHDK and CDR2 SYGVNS. V shed 5 bases and J 8 bases; nucleotides not matched to a gene: 9. The CDR3 covers 15 residues. The CDR3 sequence is CASSYPGLAGGELFF. The DNA for the CDR3 is TGTGCCAGCAGTTACCCGGGACTAGCAGGAGGGGAGCTGTTTTTT.

The rearrangement links TRBV30 to TRBJ2-5; D is unresolved. This CDR3 has 12 residues. Per the germline V gene, CDR1 is GTSNPN and CDR2 is SVGIG (reference sequence). V dropped 7 bases and J dropped 3 bases, with 12 bases sitting between them. The CDR3 region is CAFLRTEETQYF. CDR3 nucleotide sequence: TGTGCCTTCCTCAGGACCGAAGAGACCCAGTACTTC.

The table lists this clone with a few counts. The same CDR3 can be traced to other DNA sequences in this sample. This sequence joins TRBV9 and TRBJ2-5, with D unclear. The ends were cut back, 0 bases at V and 2 bases at J, with 5 bases in the middle. The germline V gene has CDR1 SGDLS and CDR2 YYNGEE. The CDR3 runs to 13 residues. CDR3 nucleotide sequence: TGTGCCAGCAGCGTAGACAGACAAGAGACCCAGTACTTC. Residues: CASSVDRQETQYF.

The rearrangement links TRBV30 to TRBJ1-1, with D unclear. CDR3 length: 12 amino acids. V was cut by 3 bases and J by 4 bases, with 9 bases left in between. Germline-derived CDR1 and CDR2 are GTSNPN and SVGIG (reference sequence). The CDR3 coding sequence is TGTGCCTGGAGAGCAGGTAGCACTGAAGCTTTCTTT. It encodes CAWRAGSTEAFF.

This clone was observed a handful of times. The chain combines TRBV14 with TRBJ2-5, with 7 bases fitting TRBD2. Germline loops: CDR1 SGHDN, CDR2 FVKESK. This CDR3 has 20 residues. Trimming cost V 4 bases and J 5 bases; bases outside gene matches: 25. The CDR3 DNA sequence: TGTGCCAGCAGCCCCTCACCCTTCCTCAGGGAGGGAGCCCCCTGGGAGACCCAGTACTTC. Residues: CASSPSPFLREGAPWETQYF.

This clone was observed a few times. V and J are TRBV4-3 and TRBJ1-6, with 8 bases aligning to TRBD1. This CDR3 contains 14 residues. The germline V gene has CDR1 LGHNA and CDR2 YSLEER. V lost 6 bases, J lost 9 bases, and 7 bases stayed unmatched. The CDR3 protein is CASRGQVLGSPLHF. Written as DNA, the CDR3 is TGCGCCAGCAGGGGACAGGTCCTTGGTTCACCCCTCCACTTT.

The chain uses TRBV7-8 and TRBJ1-1; D unresolved. V lost 1 base to trimming and J lost 0 bases, with 9 bases between them. Germline-derived CDR1 and CDR2 are SGHVS and FQNEAQ. The CDR3 covers 15 residues. The CDR3 DNA reads as TGTGCCAGCAGCTTAGATGGAGTCATGAACACTGAAGCTTTCTTT. Translation gives CASSLDGVMNTEAFF.

This clone was counted a few times. This sequence joins TRBV28 and TRBJ2-5; TRBD1 matches at 7 bases. Germline V gene lookup returns CDR1 MDHEN and CDR2 SYDVKM. This CDR3 is built from 14 residues. The junction had 5 bases not matched to a gene; V was cut back by 6 bases and J by 1 base. The CDR3 region has the DNA TGTGCCAGCAGCAGGGGACAGACCCAAGAGACCCAGTACTTC. Translation: CASSRGQTQETQYF.

The chain carries TRBV18 and TRBJ2-1; a weak D match, TRBD1 (6 bases). There are 13 residues in the CDR3. V dropped 3 bases and J dropped 4 bases, with 7 bases sitting between them. CDR1 is KGHSH, CDR2 LQKENI, per germline. The CDR3 is CASSPRGYNEQFF. Written as DNA, the CDR3 is TGTGCCAGCTCACCGAGGGGGTACAATGAGCAGTTCTTC.

A few counts support this clone. The genes are TRBV10-3 and TRBJ2-2; D not resolved. The germline V gene has CDR1 ENHRY and CDR2 SYGVKD. The CDR3 loop spans 15 amino acids. Between the trimmed V and J ends, which lost 0 bases and 0 bases, there was a span of 5 bases. The CDR3 sequence is CAISESHANTGELFF. In nucleotides, the CDR3 is TGTGCCATCAGTGAGTCTCACGCGAACACCGGGGAGCTGTTTTTT.